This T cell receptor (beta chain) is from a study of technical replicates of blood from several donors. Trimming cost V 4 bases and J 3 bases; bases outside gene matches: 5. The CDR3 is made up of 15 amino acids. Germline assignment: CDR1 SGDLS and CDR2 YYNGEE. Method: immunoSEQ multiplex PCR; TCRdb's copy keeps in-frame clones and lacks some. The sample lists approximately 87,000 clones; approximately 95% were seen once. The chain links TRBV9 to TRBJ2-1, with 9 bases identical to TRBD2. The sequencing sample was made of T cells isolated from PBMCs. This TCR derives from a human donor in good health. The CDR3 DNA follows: TGTGCCAGCAGCCCCCCAGCGGGAGGCTACAATGAGCAGTTCTTC. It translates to CASSPPAGGYNEQFF.